This T cell receptor (beta chain) stems from a study of blood T cells in healthy people across ages. The CDR3 is 15 residues long. V shed 5 bases, J shed 0 bases, and the junction held 5 bases outside the gene matches. Germline V CDR1 and CDR2: KGHSH, LQKENI. Study-wide results and caveats: Strong correlation existed between TCR beta diversity and naive T cell percentage.

Approximately 10 milliliters of peripheral blood were drawn from each donor into EDTA-treated tubes. A word on this clonotype: As yet, its antigen is unknown.

Then a second PCR, running roughly 6 to 11 cycles, was carried out with a sample-barcoded 5' primer and a J-beta primer mix. TCRdb passed the 5' RACE reads through MiXCR, listing each CDR3 protein once. The sample has hundreds of thousands of distinct CDR3 sequences, under 70% seen once. Specimen: blood. The receptor was isolated from a man aged 60-69 years in good health. The chain links TRBV18 to TRBJ2-7, with TRBD1 matching 9 bases. CDR3 DNA sequence: TGTGCCAGCTCATTTGACAGGGGGGTCTCCTACGAGCAGTACTTC. Protein sequence: CASSFDRGVSYEQYF. The full variable domain, completed using reference TRBV18 and TRBJ2-7, is NAGVMQNPRHLVRRRGQEARLRCSPMKGHSHVYWYRQLPEEGLKFMVYLQKENIIDESGMPKERFSAEFPKEGPSILRIQQVVRGDSAAYFCASSFDRGVSYEQYFGPGTRLTVT.